A single sample gave rise to the 17 T cell receptor beta chains below, sequenced in a study of CXCR3-negative and CXCR3-positive naive CD8 T cells. UMI-tagged TRB cDNA libraries were built via 5' RACE. TCRdb re-analyzed the 5' RACE reads; it lists each CDR3 protein once, without DNA. This sample's table has roughly 6,100 distinct CDR3 sequences. Sequencing was performed on naive CXCR3- CD8+ T cells from blood. Sample subset: CD45RO-CCR7+CD27+CD95- naive CD8+ T cells lacking CXCR3 (TNR3-). The receptors here all came from a human donor in good health. Some clones in this sample may be carry-over from other donors' samples.

By frequency, this clonotype is medium-sized. This chain connects TRBV29-1 to TRBJ2-1; the TCRdb call, TRBD1, lacks DNA for checking. This CDR3 comprises 14 residues. Germline-derived CDR1 and CDR2 are SQVTM and ANQGSEA. CDR3 in amino acids: CSVDVGQGNNEQFF.

Here the CDR3 reads CASSSAGATYEQYF. The chain links TRBV5-1 to TRBJ2-7. CDR1 and CDR2 from the germline V gene are SGHRS and YFSETQ. CDR3 size: 14 residues.

Frequency places this clonotype as medium-sized. The rearrangement links TRBV6-5 to TRBJ2-2; TCRdb calls TRBD2, which cannot be checked without DNA. This CDR3 has 11 residues. Germline assignment: CDR1 MNHEY and CDR2 SVGAGI. The CDR3 protein is CASRRAAELFF.

This clonotype counts as medium-sized by frequency. V is TRBV27 and J is TRBJ2-3. Germline V lookup: CDR1 MNHEY, CDR2 SMNVEV (reference sequence). The CDR3 runs 13 residues. The CDR3 sequence: CASSLWSTDTQYF.

The chain carries TRBV20-1 and TRBJ1-3; no DNA is available, so the TRBD1 call from TCRdb remains unchecked. This CDR3 contains 15 residues. The germline V gene has CDR1 DFQATT and CDR2 SNEGSKA (reference sequence). CDR3 residues: CSARGRGVSGNTIYF.

The chain links TRBV9 to TRBJ1-1; no DNA is available, so the TRBD1 call from TCRdb remains unchecked. Germline loops: CDR1 SGDLS, CDR2 YYNGEE. The CDR3 sequence is 14 residues long. The CDR3 loop reads CASTAEDRGEEAFF. The full variable domain, rest sourced from reference TRBV9 and TRBJ1-1, is DSGVTQTPKHLITATGQRVTLRCSPRSGDLSVYWYQQSLDQGLQFLIQYYNGEERAKGNILERFSAQQFPDLHSELNLSSLELGDSALYFCASTAEDRGEEAFFGQGTRLTVV.

This clonotype ranks as medium-sized (0.01 to 0.1%) in terms of frequency. The chain has TRBV21-1 and TRBJ2-3; TCRdb selects TRBD2, and the lack of DNA leaves this call unchecked. TRBV21-1 is a listed pseudogene. The CDR3 covers 16 residues. CDR3 in amino acids: CASSKVGDFSIVTQYF.

This clonotype is labeled medium-sized based on frequency. V is TRBV29-1 and J is TRBJ2-1; no DNA is available, so the TRBD2 call from TCRdb remains unchecked. CDR1 SQVTM and CDR2 ANQGSEA come from the germline V gene. The length of the CDR3 is 17 residues. The CDR3 here is CSAAGLAGGGSYNEQFF.

The J gene is TRBJ2-6, the V gene TRBV29-1. This CDR3 region has 16 residues. Germline lookup yields CDR1 SQVTM and CDR2 ANQGSEA. This CDR3 reads CSVEEVSHSGANVLTF.

According to its frequency, this clonotype is medium-sized (0.01 to 0.1%). The V gene is TRBV7-9, the J gene TRBJ2-1; TCRdb picks TRBD1, but there is no DNA to check that call. Germline V CDR1 and CDR2: SEHNR, FQNEAQ (reference sequence). CDR3 size: 15 residues. CDR3: CASSFARDRDNEQFF.

The chain carries TRBV28 and TRBJ2-1; the D call of TRBD1 rests on TCRdb alone, since no DNA is present to check it. Germline-derived CDR1 and CDR2 are MDHEN and SYDVKM. CDR3 length: 16 amino acids. This chain's CDR3 is CASSLQTGGVYNEQFF.

This chain joins TRBV21-1 and TRBJ2-7; with no DNA, the TCRdb D assignment of TRBD1 cannot be verified. TRBV21-1 is a pseudogene segment. The CDR3 extends over 15 amino acids. This CDR3 is CASSKGGTVINEQYF.

By frequency, this clonotype registers medium-sized. The rearrangement joins TRBV7-8 to TRBJ2-1; TCRdb reports TRBD2, a call that lacks DNA to check it against. Germline CDR1 is SGHVS and CDR2 is FQNEAQ. This CDR3 is built from 15 residues. This chain's CDR3 is CASSLPSGGAREQFF.

The gene calls are TRBV7-6 and TRBJ2-3; the TRBD2 assignment by TCRdb is unverifiable without DNA. This CDR3 spans 16 amino acids. Germline V gives CDR1 SGHVS, CDR2 FNYEAQ. The chain's CDR3 is CASSSGLAGLPDTQYF. Supplemented by reference TRBV7-6 and TRBJ2-3, the full variable domain reads GAGVSQSPRYKVTKRGQDVALRCDPISGHVSLYWYRQALGQGPEFLTYFNYEAQQDKSGLPNDRFSAERPEGSISTLTIQRTEQRDSAMYRCASSSGLAGLPDTQYFGPGTRLTVL.

This chain uses TRBV6-5 with TRBJ2-2; TCRdb calls TRBD1, which cannot be checked without DNA. CDR1 and CDR2 from the germline V gene are MNHEY and SVGAGI. The CDR3 consists of 14 residues. The CDR3 protein is CASSYHTGPGELFF.

The CDR3 loop is CASSQVLLGYNEQFF. The chain couples TRBV3-1 to TRBJ2-1; TCRdb picks TRBD2, but there is no DNA to check that call. Germline values: CDR1 LGHDT, CDR2 YNNKEL (reference sequence). CDR3 length equals 15 residues.

The chain carries TRBV29-1 and TRBJ2-1. Germline CDR1 is SQVTM and CDR2 is ANQGSEA. CDR3 length: 13 residues. CDR3: CSVRQIIGNEQFF.